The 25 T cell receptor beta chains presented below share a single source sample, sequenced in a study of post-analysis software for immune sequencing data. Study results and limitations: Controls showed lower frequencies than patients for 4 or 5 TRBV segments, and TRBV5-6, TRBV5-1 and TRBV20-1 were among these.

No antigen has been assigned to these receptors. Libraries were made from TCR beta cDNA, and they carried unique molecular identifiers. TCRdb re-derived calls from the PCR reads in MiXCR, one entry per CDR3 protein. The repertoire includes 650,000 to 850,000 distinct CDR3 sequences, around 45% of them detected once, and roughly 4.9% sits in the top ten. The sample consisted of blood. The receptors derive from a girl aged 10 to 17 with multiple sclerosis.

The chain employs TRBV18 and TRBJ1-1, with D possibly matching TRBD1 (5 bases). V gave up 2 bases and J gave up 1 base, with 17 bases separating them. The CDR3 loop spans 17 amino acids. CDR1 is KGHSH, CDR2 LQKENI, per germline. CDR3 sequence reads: CASSPSRDGLGNTEAFF. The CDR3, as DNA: TGTGCCAGCTCACCAAGCAGGGACGGGCTTGGGAACACTGAAGCTTTCTTT.

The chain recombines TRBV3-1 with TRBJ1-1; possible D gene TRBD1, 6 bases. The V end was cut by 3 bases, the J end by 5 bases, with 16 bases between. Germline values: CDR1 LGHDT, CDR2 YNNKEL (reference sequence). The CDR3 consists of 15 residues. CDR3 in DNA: TGTGCCAGCAGCCACCACGGGACCCAGGGGACTGAAGCTTTCTTT. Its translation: CASSHHGTQGTEAFF. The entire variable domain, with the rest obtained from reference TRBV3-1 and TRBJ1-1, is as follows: DTAVSQTPKYLVTQMGNDKSIKCEQNLGHDTMYWYKQDSKKFLKIMFSYNNKELIINETVPNRFSPKSPDKAHLNLHINSLELGDSAVYFCASSHHGTQGTEAFFGQGTRLTVV.

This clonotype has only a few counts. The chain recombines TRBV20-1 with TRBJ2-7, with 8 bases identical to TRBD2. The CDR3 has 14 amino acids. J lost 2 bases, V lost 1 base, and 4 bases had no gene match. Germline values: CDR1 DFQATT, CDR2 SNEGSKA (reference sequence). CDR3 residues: CSARGTSIAYEQYF. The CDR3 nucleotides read TGCAGTGCTAGAGGGACTAGCATTGCCTACGAGCAGTACTTC.

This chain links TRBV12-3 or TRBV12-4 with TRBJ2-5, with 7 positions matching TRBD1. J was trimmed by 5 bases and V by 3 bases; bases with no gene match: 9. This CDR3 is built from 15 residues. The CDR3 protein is CASSFTSDRFETQYF. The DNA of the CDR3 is TGTGCCAGCAGTTTCACCTCGGACAGGTTTGAGACCCAGTACTTC.

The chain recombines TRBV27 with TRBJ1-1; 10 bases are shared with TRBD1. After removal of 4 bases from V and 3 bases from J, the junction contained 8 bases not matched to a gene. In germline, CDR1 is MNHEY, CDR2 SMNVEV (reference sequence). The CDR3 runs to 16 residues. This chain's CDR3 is CASSSDRGRRDTEAFF. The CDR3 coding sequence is TGTGCCAGCAGTTCCGACAGGGGGCGTCGGGACACTGAAGCTTTCTTT.

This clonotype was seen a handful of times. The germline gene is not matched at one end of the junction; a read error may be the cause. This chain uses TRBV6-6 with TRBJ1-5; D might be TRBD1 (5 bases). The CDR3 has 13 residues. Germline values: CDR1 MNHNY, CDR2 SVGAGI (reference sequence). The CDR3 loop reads CASSSTDNQSQHF. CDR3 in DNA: TGTGCCAGCAGTTCCACGGACAATCAGTCCCAGCATTTT.

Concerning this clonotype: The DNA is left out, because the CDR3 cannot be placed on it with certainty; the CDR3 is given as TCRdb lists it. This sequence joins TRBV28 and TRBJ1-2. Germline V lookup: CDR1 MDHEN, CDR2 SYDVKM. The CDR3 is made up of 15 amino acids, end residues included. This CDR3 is CASLVADTQYFGYTF.

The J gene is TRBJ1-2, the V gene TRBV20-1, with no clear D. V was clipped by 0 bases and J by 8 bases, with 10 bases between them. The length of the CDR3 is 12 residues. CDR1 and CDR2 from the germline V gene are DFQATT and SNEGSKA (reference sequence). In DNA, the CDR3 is TGCAGTGCTAGAGATCTGGCCGGGGGCTACACCTTC. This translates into CSARDLAGGYTF.

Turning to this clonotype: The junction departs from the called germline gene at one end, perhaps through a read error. CDR3 in amino acids: CSARESSYNGQFF. DNA for the CDR3: TGCAGCGCGCGCGAGAGCTCCTACAATGGGCAGTTCTTC. The V call is TRBV29-1, the J call TRBJ2-1, with D uncertain. CDR3 length: 13 residues. Germline loops: CDR1 SQVTM, CDR2 ANQGSEA.

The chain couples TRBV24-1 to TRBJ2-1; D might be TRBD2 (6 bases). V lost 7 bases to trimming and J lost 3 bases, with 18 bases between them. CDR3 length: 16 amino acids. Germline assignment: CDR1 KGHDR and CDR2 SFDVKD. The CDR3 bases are TGTGCCACCAGCCCCCGAGGGGACTCCATCTACAATGAGCAGTTCTTC. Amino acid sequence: CATSPRGDSIYNEQFF.

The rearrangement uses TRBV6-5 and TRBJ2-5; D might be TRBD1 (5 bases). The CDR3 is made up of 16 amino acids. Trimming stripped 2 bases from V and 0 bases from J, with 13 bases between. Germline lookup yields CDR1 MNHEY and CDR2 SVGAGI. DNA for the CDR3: TGTGCCAGCAGTTACCGGCAGGGTCTGTACCAAGAGACCCAGTACTTC. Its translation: CASSYRQGLYQETQYF.

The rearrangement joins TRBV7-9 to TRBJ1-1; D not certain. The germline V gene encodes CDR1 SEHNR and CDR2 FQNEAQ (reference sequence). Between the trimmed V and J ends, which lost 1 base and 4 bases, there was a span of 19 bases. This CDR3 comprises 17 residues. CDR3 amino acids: CASSLGSRVSSGTEAFF. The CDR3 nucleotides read TGTGCCAGCAGCTTAGGGAGTCGGGTTTCGAGTGGCACTGAAGCTTTCTTT.

As DNA, the CDR3 is TGTGCCTCGAGAGGGGGGTGGGCGTATGGCTACACCTTC. This sequence encodes CASRGGWAYGYTF. This chain uses TRBV9 with TRBJ1-2; possible D gene TRBD1, 6 bases. V was trimmed by 10 bases and J by 5 bases, leaving 18 bases between them. Per the germline V gene, CDR1 is SGDLS and CDR2 is YYNGEE. The CDR3 totals 13 residues.

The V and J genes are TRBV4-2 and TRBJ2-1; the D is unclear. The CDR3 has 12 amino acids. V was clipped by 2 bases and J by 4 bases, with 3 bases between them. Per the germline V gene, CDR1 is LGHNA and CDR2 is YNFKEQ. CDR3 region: CASSQRYNEQFF. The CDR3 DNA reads TGTGCCAGCAGCCAACGATACAATGAGCAGTTCTTC.

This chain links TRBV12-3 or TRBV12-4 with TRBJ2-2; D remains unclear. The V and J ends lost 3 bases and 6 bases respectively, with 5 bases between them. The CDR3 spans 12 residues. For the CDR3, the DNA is TGTGCCAGCAGTTTCCCAGCCGGGGAGCTGTTTTTT. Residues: CASSFPAGELFF.

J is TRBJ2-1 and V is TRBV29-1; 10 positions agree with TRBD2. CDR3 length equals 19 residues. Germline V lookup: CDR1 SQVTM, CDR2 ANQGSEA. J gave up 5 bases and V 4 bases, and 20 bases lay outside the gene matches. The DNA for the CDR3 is TGCAGCGTTGGAGGTGCCGAAAGCCGTAGCGGGAGGTCGAACAATGAGCAGTTCTTC. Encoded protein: CSVGGAESRSGRSNNEQFF.

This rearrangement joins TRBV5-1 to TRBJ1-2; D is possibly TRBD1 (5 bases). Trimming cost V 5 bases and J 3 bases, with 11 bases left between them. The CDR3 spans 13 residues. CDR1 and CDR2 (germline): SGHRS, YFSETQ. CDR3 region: CASRTDSHYGYTF. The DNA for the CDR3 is TGCGCCAGCAGGACAGACAGTCACTATGGCTACACCTTC.

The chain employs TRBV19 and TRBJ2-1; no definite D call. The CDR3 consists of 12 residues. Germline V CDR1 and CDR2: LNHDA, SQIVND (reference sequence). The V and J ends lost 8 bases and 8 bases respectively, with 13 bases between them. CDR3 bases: TGTGCCAGTGCGTTACGTCGCGATGAGCAGTTCTTC. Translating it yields CASALRRDEQFF.

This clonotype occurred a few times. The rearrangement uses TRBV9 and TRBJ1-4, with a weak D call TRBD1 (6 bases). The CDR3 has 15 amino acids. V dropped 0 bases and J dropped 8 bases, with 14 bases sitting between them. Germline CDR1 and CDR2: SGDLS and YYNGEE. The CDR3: CASSVEGRGGEKLFF. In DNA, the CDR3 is TGTGCCAGCAGCGTAGAGGGCAGGGGTGGAGAAAAACTGTTTTTT.

The CDR3 DNA sequence: TGCGCCAGCAGTGGGCCTCCAGGGGGATTGGCGGGATATAATGAGCAGTTCTTC. The encoded protein is CASSGPPGGLAGYNEQFF. V gene TRBV10-1 combines with J gene TRBJ2-1, with a weak D call TRBD1 (7 bases). Germline CDR1 WNHNN, CDR2 SYGVQD (reference sequence). The CDR3 has 18 residues. V lost 4 bases to trimming and J lost 7 bases, with 26 bases between them.

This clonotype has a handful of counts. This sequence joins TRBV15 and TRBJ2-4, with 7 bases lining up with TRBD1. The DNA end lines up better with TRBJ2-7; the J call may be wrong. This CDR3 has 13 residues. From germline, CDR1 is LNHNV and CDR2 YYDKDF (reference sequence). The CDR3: CATSEQGAYEQYF. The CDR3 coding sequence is TGTGCCACCAGCGAGCAGGGGGCCTACGAGCAGTACTTC.

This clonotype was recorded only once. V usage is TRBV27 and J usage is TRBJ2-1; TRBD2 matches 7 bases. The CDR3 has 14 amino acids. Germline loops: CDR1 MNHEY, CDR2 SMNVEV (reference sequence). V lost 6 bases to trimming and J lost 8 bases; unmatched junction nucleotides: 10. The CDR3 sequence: CASSRTRRVDEQFF. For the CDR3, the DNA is TGTGCCAGCAGCAGGACTAGGCGGGTCGATGAGCAGTTCTTC.

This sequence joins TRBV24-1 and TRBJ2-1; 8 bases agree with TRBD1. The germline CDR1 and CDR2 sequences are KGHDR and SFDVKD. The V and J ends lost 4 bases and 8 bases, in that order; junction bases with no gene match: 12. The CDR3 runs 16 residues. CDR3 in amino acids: CATSDARTGLFDEQFF. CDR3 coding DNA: TGTGCCACCAGTGACGCACGGACAGGGTTGTTCGATGAGCAGTTCTTC.

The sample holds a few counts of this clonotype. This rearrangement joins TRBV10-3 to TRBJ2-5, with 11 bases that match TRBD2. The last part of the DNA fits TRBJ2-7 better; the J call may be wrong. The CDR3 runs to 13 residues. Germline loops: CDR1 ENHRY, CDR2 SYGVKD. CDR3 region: CAIRGLADDEQYF. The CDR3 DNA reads TGTGCCATCAGGGGACTAGCGGACGACGAGCAGTACTTC.

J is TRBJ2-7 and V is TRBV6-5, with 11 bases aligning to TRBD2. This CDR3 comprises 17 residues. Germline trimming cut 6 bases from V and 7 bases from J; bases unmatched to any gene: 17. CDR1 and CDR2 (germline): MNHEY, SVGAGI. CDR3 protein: CASSVAGGEGGLYEQYV. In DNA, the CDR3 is TGTGCCAGCAGCGTAGCGGGAGGGGAAGGAGGTTTGTATGAGCAGTACGTC.